This TCR beta chain is from a study of tumor-infiltrating lymphocytes in primary liver carcinoma. Findings and caveats of the study: All five tumor regions shared only about 7-25% of top clones.

For each extraction, RNA and DNA were obtained together from about 20-30 mg of unsorted bulk tissue. From 500 ng of total RNA, TCR beta-specific cDNA was reverse-transcribed using a constant-region primer. Libraries of TCR beta came from three nested multiplex PCR rounds with slightly modified ARM-PCR. The two initial PCR rounds, around 11 cycles each, used TRBV1-TRBV30 forward and C-beta reverse primers. MiXCR, run by TCRdb on the multiplex PCR reads, gives a single entry per CDR3 protein. The sample holds about 32,000 distinct CDR3 sequences, over 65% seen once. CDR1 and CDR2 from the germline V gene are SGHKS and YYEKEE (reference sequence). This CDR3 is 15 amino acids long. Concerning this clonotype itself: Its antigen is currently unknown. At one of its ends the junction is not consistent with the germline gene, which may arise from a read error.

The chain uses TRBV5-5 and TRBJ2-1; 8 bases align to TRBD1. This TCR was sampled from a man aged 35-49 years with primary liver carcinoma and hepatitis B virus infection. Input material: liver tumor tissue from sampling region 5. Described subset: tumor region T5, tumor centre. In DNA form, the CDR3 reads TGTGCAAGCAGCCCTGGACAGGGTTCATACAATGTGCAGTTCTTC. Translation gives CASSPGQGSYNVQFF.